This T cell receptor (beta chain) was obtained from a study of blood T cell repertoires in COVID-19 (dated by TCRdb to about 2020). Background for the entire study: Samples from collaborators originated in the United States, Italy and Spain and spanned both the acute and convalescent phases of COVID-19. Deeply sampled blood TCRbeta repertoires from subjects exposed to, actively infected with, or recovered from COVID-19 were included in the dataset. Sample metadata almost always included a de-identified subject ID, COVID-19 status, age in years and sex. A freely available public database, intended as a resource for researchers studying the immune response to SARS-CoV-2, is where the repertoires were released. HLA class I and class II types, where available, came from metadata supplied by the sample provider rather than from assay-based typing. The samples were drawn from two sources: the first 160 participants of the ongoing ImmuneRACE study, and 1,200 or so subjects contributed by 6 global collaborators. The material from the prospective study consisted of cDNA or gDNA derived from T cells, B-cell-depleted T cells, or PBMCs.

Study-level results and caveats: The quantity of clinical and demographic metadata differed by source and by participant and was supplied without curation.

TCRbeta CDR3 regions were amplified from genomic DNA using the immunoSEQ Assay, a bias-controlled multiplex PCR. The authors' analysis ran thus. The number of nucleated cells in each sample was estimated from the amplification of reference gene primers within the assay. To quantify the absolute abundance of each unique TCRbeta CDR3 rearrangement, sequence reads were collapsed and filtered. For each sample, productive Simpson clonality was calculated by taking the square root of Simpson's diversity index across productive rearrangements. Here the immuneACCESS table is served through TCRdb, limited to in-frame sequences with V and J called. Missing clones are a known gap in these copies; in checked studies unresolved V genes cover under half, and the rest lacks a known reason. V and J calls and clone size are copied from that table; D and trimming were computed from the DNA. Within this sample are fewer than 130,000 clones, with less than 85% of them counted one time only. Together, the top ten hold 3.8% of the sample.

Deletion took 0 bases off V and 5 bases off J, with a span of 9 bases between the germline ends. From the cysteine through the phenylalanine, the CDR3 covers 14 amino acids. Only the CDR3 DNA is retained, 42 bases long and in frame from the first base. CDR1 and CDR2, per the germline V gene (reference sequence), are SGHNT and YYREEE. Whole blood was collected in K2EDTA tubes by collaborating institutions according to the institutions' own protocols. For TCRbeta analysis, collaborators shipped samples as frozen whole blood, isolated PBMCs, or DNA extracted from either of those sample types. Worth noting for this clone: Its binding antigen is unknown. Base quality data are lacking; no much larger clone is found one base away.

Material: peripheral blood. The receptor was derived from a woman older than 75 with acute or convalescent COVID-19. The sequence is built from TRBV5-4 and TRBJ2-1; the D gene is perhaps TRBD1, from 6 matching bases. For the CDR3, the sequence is CASSLVDSHNEQFF. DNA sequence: TGTGCCAGCAGCTTGGTGGACAGTCACAATGAGCAGTTCTTC. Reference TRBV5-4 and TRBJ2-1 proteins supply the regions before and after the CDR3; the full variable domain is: ETGVTQSPTHLIKTRGQQVTLRCSSQSGHNTVSWYQQALGQGPQFIFQYYREEENGRGNFPPRFSGLQFPNYSSELNVNALELDDSALYLCASSLVDSHNEQFFGPGTRLTVL.